These 26 T cell receptor beta chains were sequenced from one sample in a study of T cell changes during pregnancy in multiple sclerosis (dated by TCRdb to the late 2010s). The library was made by the immunoSEQ multiplex PCR assay. The source is immuneACCESS, and TCRdb retained only in-frame sequences with V and J called. Part of the clones is not carried over; for the studies checked, unresolved V genes explain less than half of this, and the remainder is unexplained. For this sample the table gives about 72,000 clones, of which 90% to 95% were detected only once. The top ten clones comprise roughly 0.7% of the sample. This specimen was peripheral blood, taken in the third trimester of pregnancy. Receptor source: a female donor in good health, enrolled as a control in a pregnancy study.

The chain carries TRBV10-3 and TRBJ2-5, with D unresolved. Looked up from germline, CDR1 is ENHRY and CDR2 is SYGVKD. The CDR3 covers 17 residues. V lost 6 bases, J lost 1 base, and 21 bases lay in between. CDR3 in amino acids: CAISAWAHPGFQETQYF. The CDR3 DNA is TGTGCCATCAGCGCCTGGGCCCATCCAGGCTTCCAAGAGACCCAGTACTTC.

The rearrangement uses TRBV11-2 and TRBJ2-7, with D possibly matching TRBD1 (6 bases). Trimming took 4 bases from V and 6 from J, leaving 19 bases between them. Germline V gene lookup returns CDR1 SGHAT and CDR2 FQNNGV. CDR3 length equals 15 residues. The CDR3: CASSSGQSGPGEQYF. CDR3 nucleotide sequence: TGTGCCAGCAGCTCCGGACAGTCGGGTCCGGGCGAGCAGTACTTC.

J is TRBJ2-2 and V is TRBV6-4; D uncertain. V lost 4 bases and J lost 0, with 9 bases in between. Germline CDR1 MRHNA, CDR2 SNTAGT. The CDR3 is made up of 15 amino acids. The CDR3 reads CASSAVASNTGELFF. The CDR3 DNA reads as TGTGCCAGCAGTGCGGTAGCTTCGAACACCGGGGAGCTGTTTTTT.

V is TRBV7-7 and J is TRBJ2-3, with TRBD1 matching 10 bases. Germline assignment: CDR1 SSHAT and CDR2 FNYEAQ (reference sequence). V lost 5 bases and J lost 1; bases outside the gene matches: 6. There are 16 residues in the CDR3. In DNA form, the CDR3 reads TGTGCCAGCAGCAAGCTGACAGGGGGCGGCACAGATACGCAGTATTTT. As protein: CASSKLTGGGTDTQYF.

This clone was seen only a few times. The V gene is TRBV28, the J gene TRBJ1-2; 12 nucleotides align to TRBD1. The CDR3 consists of 14 residues. The germline CDR1 and CDR2 sequences are MDHEN and SYDVKM. V lost 8 bases, J lost 6 bases, and 7 bases stayed unmatched. The chain's CDR3 is CASLGTGGLHGYTF. As DNA, the CDR3 is TGTGCCAGCCTGGGGACAGGGGGCCTTCATGGCTACACCTTC.

This chain links TRBV20-1 with TRBJ1-2, with D possibly matching TRBD1 (5 bases). Germline V gene sequence: CDR1 DFQATT, CDR2 SNEGSKA (reference sequence). The CDR3 has 11 amino acids. V lost 4 bases and J 6 bases, leaving 9 bases between the germline ends. For the CDR3, the DNA is TGCAGTGCTATACCCAGGGATGGCTACACCTTC. This gives the protein CSAIPRDGYTF.

The chain is built from TRBV7-2 and TRBJ2-7, with TRBD2 matching 9 bases. V trimming: 7 bases; J trimming: 3 bases; junction bases outside the gene matches: 7. The CDR3 spans 14 residues. Per germline, CDR1 SGHTA and CDR2 FQGNSA. CDR3 protein: CASIPSGRFYEQYF. CDR3 DNA: TGTGCCAGCATCCCCAGCGGGAGGTTCTACGAGCAGTACTTC.

V and J are TRBV11-2 and TRBJ1-2; TRBD1 matches 9 bases. V trimming: 0 bases; J trimming: 5 bases; junction bases outside the gene matches: 4. Germline values: CDR1 SGHAT, CDR2 FQNNGV. The CDR3 extends over 15 amino acids. CDR3 sequence: CASSLDRGQGYGYTF. In nucleotides, the CDR3 is TGTGCCAGCAGCTTAGATCGGGGACAGGGATATGGCTACACCTTC.

Only a few counts were recorded for this clone. The rearrangement links TRBV27 to TRBJ1-1; the D is unclear. Trimming removed 6 bases from V and 7 bases from J, with 15 bases in between. The germline gives CDR1 MNHEY, CDR2 SMNVEV (reference sequence). The CDR3 spans 13 residues. This CDR3 is CASSLGGKVEAFF. Written as DNA, the CDR3 is TGTGCCAGCAGCCTTGGAGGAAAAGTTGAAGCTTTCTTT.

The chain employs TRBV7-9 and TRBJ1-1; 9 bases fit TRBD1. Trimming removed 3 bases from V and 6 bases from J; junction bases left unmatched: 5. CDR3 length equals 14 residues. Germline V gives CDR1 SEHNR, CDR2 FQNEAQ (reference sequence). CDR3 residues: CASSLGGQGSEAFF. DNA of the CDR3: TGTGCCAGCAGCTTGGGGGGACAGGGATCTGAAGCTTTCTTT.

CDR3 protein: CASSLGTETTFTGELFF. In nucleotides, the CDR3 is TGTGCCAGCAGTTTAGGGACAGAGACCACGTTCACCGGGGAGCTGTTTTTT. The gene calls are TRBV27 and TRBJ2-2, with TRBD1 matching over 7 bases. V lost 2 bases to trimming and J lost 4 bases; unmatched junction nucleotides: 10. In germline, CDR1 is MNHEY, CDR2 SMNVEV (reference sequence). The CDR3 is made up of 17 amino acids.

The chain combines TRBV20-1 with TRBJ2-1; D ambiguous. Trimming left V 6 bases short and J 4 bases short, with 7 bases between. In germline, CDR1 is DFQATT, CDR2 SNEGSKA (reference sequence). The CDR3 runs 11 residues. CDR3 DNA sequence: TGCAGTGCCACAAGATACAATGAGCAGTTCTTC. Translating gives CSATRYNEQFF.

This sequence joins TRBV30 and TRBJ1-2; D is perhaps TRBD1 (6 bases). The CDR3 has 15 amino acids. V lost 8 bases, J lost 8 bases, and 27 bases lay in between. Looked up from germline, CDR1 is GTSNPN and CDR2 is SVGIG (reference sequence). CDR3 in DNA: TGTGCCCGACCGGCGGGTTTCGGGGGGCGAGAAGGCTACACCTTC. It specifies CARPAGFGGREGYTF.

This chain's CDR3 is CASAGPGAGELFF. The DNA for the CDR3 is TGTGCCAGCGCAGGACCCGGGGCCGGGGAGCTGTTTTTT. The chain employs TRBV27 and TRBJ2-2, with TRBD2 as a possible D gene (5 bases). Germline-derived CDR1 and CDR2 are MNHEY and SMNVEV (reference sequence). The germline V and J ends were trimmed by 8 bases and 6 bases, with 13 bases remaining between them. The CDR3 contains 13 residues.

The chain combines TRBV7-9 with TRBJ2-7; no clear D. Germline CDR1 and CDR2: SEHNR and FQNEAQ (reference sequence). The CDR3 runs 13 residues. V lost 3 bases and J 4 bases, leaving 10 bases between the germline ends. The CDR3 coding sequence is TGTGCCAGCAGCTTTGACGGAGCTTACGAGCAGTACTTC. It translates to CASSFDGAYEQYF.

The J gene is TRBJ2-7, the V gene TRBV2; TRBD2 agrees at 8 bases. The CDR3 is 12 amino acids. Germline CDR1 is SNHLY and CDR2 is FYNNEI. CDR3 loop: CVCGRTRNEQYF. CDR3 DNA sequence: TGTGTCTGCGGGAGGACGAGGAACGAGCAGTACTTC. The full variable domain, in which reference TRBV2 and TRBJ2-7 provide the parts outside the CDR3, is EPEVTQTPSHQVTQMGQEVILRCVPISNHLYFYWYRQILGQKVEFLVSFYNNEISEKSEIFDDQFSVERPDGSNFTLKIRSTKLEDSAMYFCVCGRTRNEQYFGPGTRLTVT.

Only a few counts were recorded for this clone. The chain has TRBV7-2 and TRBJ2-7; 9 bases align to TRBD1. There are 15 residues in the CDR3. V dropped 0 bases and J dropped 3; count of bases not matched to a gene: 3. Germline V gene lookup returns CDR1 SGHTA and CDR2 FQGNSA. The CDR3 is CASSLAGQGFYEQYF. The CDR3 nucleotides are TGTGCCAGCAGCTTAGCGGGACAGGGTTTCTACGAGCAGTACTTC.

V gene TRBV6-1 combines with J gene TRBJ2-1; 8 positions match TRBD2. V trimming: 8 bases; J trimming: 6 bases; junction bases outside the gene matches: 12. The CDR3 has 15 amino acids. Germline CDR1 and CDR2: MNHNS and SASEGT. The CDR3 DNA sequence: TGTGCCAGCGTGGCCCCAGCGGGGGCGCCCAATGAGCAGTTCTTC. This codes for CASVAPAGAPNEQFF.

This clone was counted once. The chain combines TRBV6-5 with TRBJ1-2, with TRBD1 as a possible D gene (5 bases). The V gene lost 6 bases and the J gene lost 4 bases, with 15 bases spanning the gap. The germline V gene encodes CDR1 MNHEY and CDR2 SVGAGI. This CDR3 has 14 amino acids. Here the CDR3 reads CASRRIQGLYGYTF. For the CDR3, the DNA is TGTGCCAGCAGGCGGATCCAGGGACTCTATGGCTACACCTTC.

The chain recombines TRBV21-1 with TRBJ1-1; the table's D call of TRBD1 was not tested on the DNA. TRBV21-1 is noted as a pseudogene. The CDR3 is 19 residues long. This CDR3 reads CASSKGYSGHGRRGTEAFF. The CDR3 coding sequence is TGTGCCAGCAGCAAAGGGTATTCGGGACACGGCCGAAGGGGCACTGAAGCTTTCTTT.

The chain uses TRBV7-2 and TRBJ2-7, with D possibly matching TRBD2 (5 bases). The CDR3 loop spans 14 amino acids. V was clipped by 1 base and J by 0 bases, with 7 bases between them. Germline-derived CDR1 and CDR2 are SGHTA and FQGNSA. DNA of the CDR3: TGTGCCAGCAGCTTAGAGCGGCACTCCTACGAGCAGTACTTC. The encoded protein is CASSLERHSYEQYF.

The chain uses TRBV6-4 and TRBJ2-3, with 8 bases aligning to TRBD1. CDR1 and CDR2 from the germline V gene are MRHNA and SNTAGT. With 6 bases clipped from V and 0 bases from J, the junction kept 8 bases outside the gene matches. The CDR3 consists of 16 residues. The CDR3 region is CASREAGGSSTDTQYF. The DNA for the CDR3 is TGTGCCAGCAGGGAAGCAGGGGGCTCTAGCACAGATACGCAGTATTTT.

This clone showed up just a few times. The CDR3 DNA reads TGTGCCAGCAGCGTAGCGGTGGCAGGGGGTTACTATGGCTACACCTTC. Amino acid sequence: CASSVAVAGGYYGYTF. V and J are TRBV9 and TRBJ1-2, with 7 positions matching TRBD1. Germline trimming cut 0 bases from V and 3 bases from J; bases unmatched to any gene: 8. Germline V lookup: CDR1 SGDLS, CDR2 YYNGEE. This CDR3 has 16 residues.

This chain connects TRBV5-6 to TRBJ1-2, with TRBD1 matching 12 bases. After removal of 5 bases from V and 5 bases from J, the junction contained 7 bases not matched to a gene. Looked up from germline, CDR1 is SGHDT and CDR2 is YYEEEE. The CDR3 is made up of 15 amino acids. CDR3 nucleotides: TGTGCCAGCAGTCGAGGGGACAGGGGGCTGTATGGCTACACCTTC. Encoded protein: CASSRGDRGLYGYTF. The entire variable domain, with the rest obtained from reference TRBV5-6 and TRBJ1-2, is as follows: DAGVTQSPTHLIKTRGQQVTLRCSPKSGHDTVSWYQQALGQGPQFIFQYYEEEERQRGNFPDRFSGHQFPNYSSELNVNALLLGDSALYLCASSRGDRGLYGYTFGSGTRLTVV.

This chain joins TRBV19 and TRBJ1-2; no definite D call. Trimming took off 5 bases at V and 3 bases at J, with 7 bases between the two ends. In germline, CDR1 is LNHDA, CDR2 SQIVND (reference sequence). There are 12 residues in the CDR3. CDR3 bases: TGTGCCAGTAGTCCTGGAGACTATGGCTACACCTTC. This translates into CASSPGDYGYTF.

The chain joins TRBV18 to TRBJ1-2, with D possibly TRBD1 on 6 matching bases. Germline values: CDR1 KGHSH, CDR2 LQKENI. V lost 1 base and J 2 bases, leaving 8 bases between the germline ends. CDR3 length: 14 residues. CDR3 region: CASSPQGENYGYTF. CDR3 nucleotide sequence: TGTGCCAGCTCACCACAGGGGGAAAACTATGGCTACACCTTC.